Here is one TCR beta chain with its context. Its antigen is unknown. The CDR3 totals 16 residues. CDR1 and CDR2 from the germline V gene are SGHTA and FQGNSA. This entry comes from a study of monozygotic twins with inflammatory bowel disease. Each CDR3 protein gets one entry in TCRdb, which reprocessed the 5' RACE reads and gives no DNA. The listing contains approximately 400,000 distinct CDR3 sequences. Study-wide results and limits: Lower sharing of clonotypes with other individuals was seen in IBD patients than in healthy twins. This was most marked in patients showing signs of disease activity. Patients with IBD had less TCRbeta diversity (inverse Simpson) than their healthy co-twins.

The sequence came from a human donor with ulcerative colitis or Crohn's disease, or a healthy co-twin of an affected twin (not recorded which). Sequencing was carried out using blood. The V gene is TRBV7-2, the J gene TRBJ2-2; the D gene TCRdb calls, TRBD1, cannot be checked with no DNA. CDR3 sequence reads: CASSLVVDSSTGELFF.